Included here is one TCR beta chain sequence, with context. Its specificity is unknown. The data were taken from a study of T cell responses to AZD1222 COVID-19 vaccine. Study-level findings and limits: Repertoire sampling happened only post peak T cell response.

TCRdb's copy holds only in-frame clones and misses some; the assay was immunoSEQ multiplex PCR. Among over 95,000 clones listed, approximately 90% were seen once. Germline CDR1 is MNHEY and CDR2 is SVGAGI. V lost 9 bases and J lost 4, with 10 bases in between. There are 12 residues in the CDR3. The chain uses TRBV6-5 and TRBJ1-5, with TRBD1 as a possible D gene (6 bases). The source material was peripheral blood, sampled on day 0 of AZD1222 vaccination. The receptor's source is an adult in good health. Here the CDR3 reads CASRTANQPQHF. The CDR3 nucleotides read TGTGCCAGTAGGACAGCAAATCAGCCCCAGCATTTT.